This is a list of T cell receptor beta chains from one sample in a study of early T cells in non-severe SARS-CoV-2 infection. TCRdb itself ran the 5' RACE reads through MiXCR, one entry per CDR3 protein. The sample includes 80,000 to 95,000 distinct CDR3 sequences, 9% to 15% of them seen just once. The sequencing sample was made of whole blood. Receptors originate from an adult who was a healthcare worker with PCR-confirmed SARS-CoV-2 infection or an uninfected control (not recorded which). The CDR3 runs from the conserved cysteine through the conserved F or W. Each record gives: V gene, J gene, clone size, D gene, CDR3 protein, CDR3 DNA. D genes are given only for firm matches. Size is stated for part of the rows, as once, few or many counts, or as a class when the clone is expanded.

>TRBV5-4|TRBJ2-7|-|-
CASSSLGEVHEQYF
TGTGCCAGCAGCTCGCTGGGGGAGGTCCACGAGCAGTACTTC
>TRBV5-4|TRBJ2-1|medium-sized|TRBD1
CASSQILTGPNEQFF
TGTGCCAGCAGCCAGATACTGACAGGGCCCAATGAGCAGTTCTTC
>TRBV6-4|TRBJ2-3|-|TRBD2
CASISGTTDMQYF
TGTGCCAGCATTAGCGGGACCACAGATATGCAGTATTTT
>TRBV20-1|TRBJ2-3|few|TRBD2
CSAQREFSTDTQYF
TGCAGTGCTCAGCGGGAGTTTAGCACAGATACGCAGTATTTT
>TRBV27|TRBJ1-1|few|-
CASSLSRVSTEAFF
TGTGCCAGCAGTTTATCACGGGTTAGCACTGAAGCTTTCTTT
>TRBV20-1|TRBJ1-4|few|-
CSAPDRRATNEKLFF
TGCAGTGCCCCGGACAGACGGGCAACTAATGAAAAACTGTTTTTT
>TRBV20-1|TRBJ2-1|-|TRBD2
CSARASGRGYNEQFF
TGCAGTGCTAGAGCTAGCGGGAGAGGGTACAATGAGCAGTTCTTC
>TRBV6-6|TRBJ2-1|few|-
CALWGAPNNEQFF
TGTGCCCTCTGGGGAGCGCCTAACAATGAGCAGTTCTTC
>TRBV27|TRBJ2-1|many|-
CASSLTGTWDEQFF
TGTGCCAGCAGCCTGACAGGGACTTGGGATGAGCAGTTCTTC
>TRBV7-8|TRBJ2-2|-|TRBD2
CASRRLAGATGELFF
TGTGCCAGCAGGCGACTAGCGGGAGCCACCGGGGAGCTGTTTTTT
>TRBV4-3|TRBJ2-7|many|TRBD2
CASSQELHGRTYEQYF
TGCGCCAGCAGCCAAGAGCTCCACGGGAGGACCTACGAGCAGTACTTC
>TRBV9|TRBJ1-5|many|-
CASSVGGGLEGNQPQHF
TGTGCCAGCAGCGTAGGCGGGGGGTTGGAGGGCAATCAGCCCCAGCATTTT
>TRBV12-3/TRBV12-4|TRBJ1-1|-|TRBD1
CASTIQGAEAFF
TGTGCCAGCACCATACAGGGGGCTGAAGCTTTCTTT
>TRBV4-3|TRBJ1-6|many|-
CASSQELADEPFNNSPLHF
TGCGCCAGCAGCCAAGAGCTCGCAGACGAGCCCTTCAATAATTCACCCCTCCATTTT